The present TCR beta chain was sequenced within a study of response to subunit inactivated influenza vaccine. General study points: Authors suggested each seasonal flu vaccination may recruit only limited numbers of new T cells.

With regard to this clonotype: Its antigen is undetermined.

TCRdb processed the RT-PCR reads anew with MiXCR; each CDR3 protein has one entry. This sample has around 470,000 distinct CDR3 sequences, with approximately 7.3% found just once. The V end was cut by 5 bases, the J end by 1 base, with 8 bases between. CDR1 and CDR2 from the germline V gene are SEHNR and FQNEAQ (reference sequence). This CDR3 is 14 amino acids long. This chain joins TRBV7-9 and TRBJ2-2; D unresolved. Sequencing was performed on PBMCs from blood, taken roughly 24 months after vaccination. This TCR derives from a man aged 50 to 69 who received an inactivated influenza vaccine. CDR3 bases: TGTGCCAGCAGCCCACCGGGGAACACCGGGGAGCTGTTTTTT. Translated: CASSPPGNTGELFF.